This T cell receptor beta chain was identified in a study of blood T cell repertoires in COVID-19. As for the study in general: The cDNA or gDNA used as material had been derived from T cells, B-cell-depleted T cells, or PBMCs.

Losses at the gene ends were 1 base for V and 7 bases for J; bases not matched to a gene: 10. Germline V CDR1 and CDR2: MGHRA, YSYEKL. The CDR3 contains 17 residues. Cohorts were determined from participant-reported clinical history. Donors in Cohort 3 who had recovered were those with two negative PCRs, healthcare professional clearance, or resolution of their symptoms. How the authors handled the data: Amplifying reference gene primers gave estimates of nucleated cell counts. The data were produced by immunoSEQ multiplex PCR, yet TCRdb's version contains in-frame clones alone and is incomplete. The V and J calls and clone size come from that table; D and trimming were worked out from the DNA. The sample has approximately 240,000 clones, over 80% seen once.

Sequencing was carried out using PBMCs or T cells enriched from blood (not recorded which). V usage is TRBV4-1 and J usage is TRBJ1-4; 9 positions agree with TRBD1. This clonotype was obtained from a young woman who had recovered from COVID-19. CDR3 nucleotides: TGCGCCAGCAGCCAAGGAGTTCCCGGGACAGGGAGTGAAAAACTGTTTTTT. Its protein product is CASSQGVPGTGSEKLFF.